Included here is one T cell receptor (beta chain) sequence, with context. The antigen is not known. Making TCR cDNA involved 5'RACE template switching, which added UMIs and a universal primer site. TCRdb used MiXCR to reprocess the 5' RACE reads, holding one entry per CDR3 protein. This sample has roughly 74,000 distinct CDR3 sequences; 7.1% occur once, and the top ten carry around a third. This sample is drawn from a study of T cells after yellow fever vaccination. For the study at large: Fractions low in cell number were prepared with SMART-Seq v4 Ultra Low Input. Study-level results: The secondary response was weaker, and its peak arrived faster, on day 5 versus 15.

V dropped 8 bases and J dropped 7 bases, with 20 bases sitting between them. Germline assignment: CDR1 SSHAT and CDR2 FNYEAQ (reference sequence). The CDR3 consists of 15 residues. The chain combines TRBV7-7 with TRBJ2-2; possibly TRBD1 or TRBD2 for D (7 bases each). This TCR came from a young man who received the YFV17D yellow fever vaccine. The material sequenced was CD8+ T cells sorted from PBMCs, taken around 5 days after the first yellow fever vaccination. CDR3 nucleotides: TGTGCCAGCTCCTGGGGAGGGGGCGATGGCGGGGAGCTGTTTTTT. Translated, it gives CASSWGGGDGGELFF.